The clone carrying this T cell receptor (beta chain) appeared once. What it recognizes is unknown. The entry originates in a study of CD8 T cells in Susac syndrome. Study-wide points: As the study acknowledged, the number of individuals in its TCR sequencing and HLA analysis was relatively small.

Random hexamers were used to reverse transcribe the RNA input (about 0.5 to 1 ug). The TCR beta CDR3 was amplified by immunoSEQ multiplex PCR across 54 Vbeta, 13 Jbeta. A single record per CDR3 protein comes from TCRdb applying MiXCR to the immunoSEQ multiplex PCR reads. Of 180,000 or so distinct CDR3 sequences detected, about 95% appear once; the ten largest clones hold 0.1%. The CDR3 has 15 amino acids. The V gene end was trimmed by 4 bases and the J gene end by 3 bases; junction bases not matched to a gene: 4. Germline V gene lookup returns CDR1 SGHTA and CDR2 FQGNSA. From blood CD8+ and CD4+ T cells, TCR beta sequences were generated. Purification of the CD8+ and CD4+ T cells relied on negative isolation, and TEMRA cells underwent FACS enrichment.

Sequenced: CD4+ T cells from PBMCs. The clonotype comes from a human donor in good health. V and J are TRBV7-2 and TRBJ2-7, with 12 bases fitting TRBD2. CDR3 sequence reads: CASSWTSGALYEQYF. DNA of the CDR3: TGTGCCAGCAGCTGGACTAGCGGGGCCCTCTACGAGCAGTACTTC.